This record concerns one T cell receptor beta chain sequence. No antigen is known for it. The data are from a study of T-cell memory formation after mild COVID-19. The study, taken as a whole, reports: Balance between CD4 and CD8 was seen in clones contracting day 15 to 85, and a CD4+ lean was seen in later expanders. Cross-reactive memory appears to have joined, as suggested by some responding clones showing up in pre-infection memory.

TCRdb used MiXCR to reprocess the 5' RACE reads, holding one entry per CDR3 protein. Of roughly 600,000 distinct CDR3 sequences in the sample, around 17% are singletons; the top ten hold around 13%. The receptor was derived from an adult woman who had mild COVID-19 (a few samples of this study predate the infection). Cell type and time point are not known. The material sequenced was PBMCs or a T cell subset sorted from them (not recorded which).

The CDR3 protein is CATSDPGAAYGYTF. CDR3 nucleotide sequence: TGTGCCACCAGTGACCCCGGGGCGGCCTATGGCTACACCTTC. J is TRBJ1-2 and V is TRBV24-1; D perhaps matches TRBD1 (5 bases). The V gene's germline CDR1 is KGHDR and CDR2 SFDVKD. CDR3 length: 14 amino acids. V lost 4 bases to trimming and J lost 4 bases, with 12 bases between them.